This T cell receptor beta chain was identified in a study of blood T cell repertoires in COVID-19. Turning to the study itself: Sites across the United States, Italy and Spain contributed samples from acute and convalescent COVID-19.

The CDR3 covers 13 residues. Looked up from germline, CDR1 is GTSNPN and CDR2 is SVGIG (reference sequence). Trimming stripped 5 bases from V and 1 base from J, with 9 bases between. TCRdb's copy holds only in-frame clones and misses some; the assay was immunoSEQ multiplex PCR. The profile shows 350,000 to 400,000 clones, 90% to 95% of them singletons. V gene TRBV30 combines with J gene TRBJ1-5; D is possibly TRBD1 (5 bases). The material sequenced was PBMCs or T cells enriched from blood (not recorded which). This sequence was found in a woman between 40 and 50 years old who had been exposed to COVID-19. The CDR3 loop is CAWETASNQPQHF. CDR3 DNA sequence: TGTGCCTGGGAGACAGCGAGCAATCAGCCCCAGCATTTT.